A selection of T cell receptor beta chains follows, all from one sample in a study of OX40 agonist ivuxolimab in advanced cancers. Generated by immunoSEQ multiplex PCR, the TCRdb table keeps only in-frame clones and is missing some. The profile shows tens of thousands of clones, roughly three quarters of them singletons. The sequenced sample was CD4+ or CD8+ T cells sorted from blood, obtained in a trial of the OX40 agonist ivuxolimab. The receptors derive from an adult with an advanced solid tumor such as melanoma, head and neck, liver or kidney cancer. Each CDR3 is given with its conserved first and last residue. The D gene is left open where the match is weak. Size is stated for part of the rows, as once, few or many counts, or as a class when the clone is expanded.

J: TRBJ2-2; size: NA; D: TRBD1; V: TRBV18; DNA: TGTGCCAGCTCCATCGGGACAGGGGCTAGCACCGGGGAGCTGTTTTTT; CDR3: CASSIGTGASTGELFF
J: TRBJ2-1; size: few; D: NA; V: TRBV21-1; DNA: TGTGCCAGCAGCAAAGTTGCGACAGGGGGCCTGATACAACCCTACAATGAGCAGTTCTTC; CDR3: CASSKVATGGLIQPYNEQFF
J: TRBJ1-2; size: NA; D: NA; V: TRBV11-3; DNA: TGTGCCAGCGCCCTCCGGGGGGTGTCTGGCTACACCTTC; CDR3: CASALRGVSGYTF
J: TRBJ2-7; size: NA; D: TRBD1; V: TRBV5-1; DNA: TGCGCCAGCAGCTTTGACGGGACAGTCGCCTACGAGCAGTACTTC; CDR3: CASSFDGTVAYEQYF
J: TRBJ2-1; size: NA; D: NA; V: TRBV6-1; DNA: TGTGCCAGCACCCTTGAACTCCACAATGAGCAGTTCTTC; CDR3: CASTLELHNEQFF
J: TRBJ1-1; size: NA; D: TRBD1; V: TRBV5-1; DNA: TGCGCCAGCAGCTCACACCCACGGACAGGGGGGAACACTGAAGCTTTCTTT; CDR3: CASSSHPRTGGNTEAFF
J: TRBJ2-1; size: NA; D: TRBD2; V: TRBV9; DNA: TGTGCCAGCAGCGTAGGTGGACTAGCGGGAAATGAGCAGTTCTTC; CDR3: CASSVGGLAGNEQFF
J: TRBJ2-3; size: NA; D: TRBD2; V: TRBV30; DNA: TGTGCCTGGAGTGTAGCGGGGGTAGATACGCAGTATTTT; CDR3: CAWSVAGVDTQYF
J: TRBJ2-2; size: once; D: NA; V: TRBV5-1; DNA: TGCGCCAGCAGCCGGACTTGGGACACCGGGGAGCTGTTTTTT; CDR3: CASSRTWDTGELFF
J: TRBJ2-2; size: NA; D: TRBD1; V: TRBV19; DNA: TGTGCCAGTGCCGGGACAGGGGGCATCACCGGGGAGCTGTTTTTT; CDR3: CASAGTGGITGELFF
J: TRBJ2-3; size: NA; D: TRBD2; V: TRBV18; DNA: TGTGCCAGCTCACCGGCGGGGGGCGTCGCAGATACGCAGTATTTT; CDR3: CASSPAGGVADTQYF
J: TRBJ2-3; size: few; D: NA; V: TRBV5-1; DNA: TGCGCCAGCACTTTGGGCGGAGGGGGAGCAGATACGCAGTATTTT; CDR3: CASTLGGGGADTQYF
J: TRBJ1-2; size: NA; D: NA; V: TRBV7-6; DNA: TGTGCCAGCAGCTTAGTAGTAGGCCAGCATTATGGCTACACCTTC; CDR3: CASSLVVGQHYGYTF
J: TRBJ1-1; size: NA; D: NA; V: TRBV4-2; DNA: TGTGCCAGCAGCCACGATCCTCCGACAGCTAACACTGAAGCTTTCTTT; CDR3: CASSHDPPTANTEAFF
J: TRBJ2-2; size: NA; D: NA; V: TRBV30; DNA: TGTGCCTGGGTGAGGACCGGGGAGCTGTTTTTT; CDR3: CAWVRTGELFF
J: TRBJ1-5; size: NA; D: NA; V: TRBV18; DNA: TGTGCCAGCTCCCCCGGGACCGCGAGAAGTAGCAATCAGCCCCAGCATTTT; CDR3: CASSPGTARSSNQPQHF
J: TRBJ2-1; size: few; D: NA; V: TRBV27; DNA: TGTGCCAGCAGTCCACTAGTAGCAGGGAGCTCCTACAATGAGCAGTTCTTC; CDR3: CASSPLVAGSSYNEQFF
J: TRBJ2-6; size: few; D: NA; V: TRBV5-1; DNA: TGCGCCAGCAGCTTGGTACAGAATCCATTTTCTGGGGCCAACGTCCTGACTTTC; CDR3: CASSLVQNPFSGANVLTF
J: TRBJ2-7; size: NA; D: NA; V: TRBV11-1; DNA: TGTGCCAGCAGCTACTGGGGGAGCTCCTACGAGCAGTACTTC; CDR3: CASSYWGSSYEQYF
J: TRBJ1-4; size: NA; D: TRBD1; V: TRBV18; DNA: TGTGCCAGCTCAAATTCAGTTACCGGGACAGGGTATGAAAAACTGTTTTTT; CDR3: CASSNSVTGTGYEKLFF
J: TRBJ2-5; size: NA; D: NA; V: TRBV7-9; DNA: TGTGCCAGCAGCTTAGGGAACTACCAAGAGACCCAGTACTTC; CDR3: CASSLGNYQETQYF
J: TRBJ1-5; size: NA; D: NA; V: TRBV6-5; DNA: TGTGCCAGCACACCCAAGACAGGATCAAAACAGCCCCAGCATTTT; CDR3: CASTPKTGSKQPQHF
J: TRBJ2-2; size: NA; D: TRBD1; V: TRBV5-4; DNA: TGTGCCAGCAGCCAGGGGACAGGGGGCGCAGAGGCCGGGGAGCTGTTTTTT; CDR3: CASSQGTGGAEAGELFF
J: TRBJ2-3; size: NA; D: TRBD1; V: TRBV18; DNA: TGTGCCAGCTCACAAACAACCGGGACAGGGGGAGACTATACGCAGTATTTT; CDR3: CASSQTTGTGGDYTQYF
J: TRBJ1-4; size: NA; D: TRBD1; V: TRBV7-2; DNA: TGTGCCAGCAGCCCCCAGGGGGTAGGGGAAAAACTGTTTTTT; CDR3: CASSPQGVGEKLFF
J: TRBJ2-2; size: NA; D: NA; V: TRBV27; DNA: TGTGCCAGCAGTCGAACCGGGACCGACCCCGGGGAGCTGTTTTTT; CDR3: CASSRTGTDPGELFF
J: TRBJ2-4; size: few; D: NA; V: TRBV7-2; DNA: TGTGCCAGCAGCACAGACAGGACGGCCAAAAACATTCAGTACTTC; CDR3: CASSTDRTAKNIQYF
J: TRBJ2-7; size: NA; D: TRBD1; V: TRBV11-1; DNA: TGTGCCAGCAGCCGCGACAGGGGCCACGAGCAGTACTTC; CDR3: CASSRDRGHEQYF
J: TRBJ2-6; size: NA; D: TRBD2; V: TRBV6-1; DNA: TGTGCCAGCAGTCAAGTTTCGGGGGGGAGCGGGGCCAACGTCCTGACTTTC; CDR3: CASSQVSGGSGANVLTF
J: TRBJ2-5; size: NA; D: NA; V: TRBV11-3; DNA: TGTGCCAGCAGCTTAAAGGGAGGGACCCAGTACTTC; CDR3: CASSLKGGTQYF
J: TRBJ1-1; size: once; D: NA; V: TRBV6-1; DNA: TGTGCCAGCAGCTCTTATACAGGGATGAACACTGAAGCTTTCTTT; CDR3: CASSSYTGMNTEAFF
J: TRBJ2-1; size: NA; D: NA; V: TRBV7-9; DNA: TGTGCCAGCAGCTCGCGCCTTTCGGGGGATGAGCAGTTCTTC; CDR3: CASSSRLSGDEQFF